These 24 T cell receptor beta chains were all obtained from the same sample, sequenced in a study of blood T cells in healthy people across ages. A J-beta primer mix and a sample-barcoded 5' primer were used in a second PCR of roughly 6 to 12 cycles. TCRdb itself ran the 5' RACE reads through MiXCR, one entry per CDR3 protein. There are some 1.4 million distinct CDR3 sequences in the sample; around 42% occur only once, and 7.9% lies in the top ten. The specimen was blood. The receptor source for this set is a woman between 18 and 29 years old in good health.

This clonotype turned up a few times. V is TRBV5-6 and J is TRBJ2-4; D not resolved. Per the germline V gene, CDR1 is SGHDT and CDR2 is YYEEEE. This CDR3 comprises 14 residues. V lost 2 bases and J 2 bases, leaving 8 bases between the germline ends. As DNA, the CDR3 is TGTGCCAGCAGCTTTTGGGTGACCAAAAACATTCAGTACTTC. This encodes CASSFWVTKNIQYF.

CDR3 DNA sequence: TGTGCCAGCAAGCTCGGGACAGCTCACGAGACCCAGTACTTC. It codes for CASKLGTAHETQYF. J is TRBJ2-5 and V is TRBV6-5; 7 bases map to TRBD1. V gave up 7 bases and J gave up 5 bases; unmatched junction bases: 10. Germline V gene lookup returns CDR1 MNHEY and CDR2 SVGAGI. This CDR3 is 14 amino acids long.

The chain recombines TRBV7-8 with TRBJ2-5; 8 bases align to TRBD2. J gave up 11 bases and V 5 bases, and 16 bases lay outside the gene matches. This CDR3 is 15 amino acids long. The germline CDR1 and CDR2 sequences are SGHVS and FQNEAQ. CDR3 nucleotides: TGTGCCAGCAGCCCCCGGGACGGGAGGGCTAATGAGCAGTACTTC. Translating gives CASSPRDGRANEQYF. The entire variable domain, with the rest obtained from reference TRBV7-8 and TRBJ2-5, is as follows: GAGVSQSPRYKVAKRGQDVALRCDPISGHVSLFWYQQALGQGPEFLTYFQNEAQLDKSGLPSDRFFAERPEGSVSTLKIQRTQQEDSAVYLCASSPRDGRANEQYFGPGTRLLVL.

This clonotype was observed a few times. The CDR3 region has the DNA TGTGCCAGCAGGTGGGTCATGAACACTGAAGCTTTCTTT. This sequence encodes CASRWVMNTEAFF. V gene TRBV12-3 or TRBV12-4 combines with J gene TRBJ1-1; D gene unclear. CDR3 size: 13 residues. The V end was cut by 6 bases, the J end by 0 bases, with 8 bases between.

A note on this clonotype: Germline is not matched at one junction end, which may reflect a read error. The rearrangement links TRBV7-2 to TRBJ2-1; the match to TRBD2 covers 9 bases. In germline, CDR1 is SGHTA, CDR2 FQGNSA. The CDR3 is 15 amino acids. The CDR3 bases are TGTGCCAGCAGCTTTAGCGGGAGTTTTAAGTACGAGCGGTTCTTC. This encodes CASSFSGSFKYERFF.

The sample holds a few counts of this clonotype. The chain carries TRBV24-1 and TRBJ1-2; D is unclear. V was shortened by 3 bases and J by 4 bases, with 8 bases between the two germline ends. Germline V gene sequence: CDR1 KGHDR, CDR2 SFDVKD. CDR3 length: 13 amino acids. CDR3 amino acids: CATSDHRSYGYTF. The CDR3 nucleotides are TGTGCCACCAGTGATCACAGAAGCTATGGCTACACCTTC.

This clonotype was recorded a few times. The chain employs TRBV20-1 and TRBJ1-2, with D possibly TRBD1 on 6 matching bases. Germline-derived CDR1 and CDR2 are DFQATT and SNEGSKA (reference sequence). The length of the CDR3 is 16 residues. The V end was cut by 0 bases, the J end by 0 bases, with 14 bases between. The chain's CDR3 is CSARDGTGRANYGYTF. In nucleotides, the CDR3 is TGCAGTGCTAGAGATGGAACAGGGCGAGCTAACTATGGCTACACCTTC.

This chain links TRBV20-1 with TRBJ2-1; 7 bases line up with TRBD1. Trimming removed 2 bases from V and 3 bases from J; junction bases left unmatched: 7. CDR3 length: 15 residues. In germline, CDR1 is DFQATT, CDR2 SNEGSKA (reference sequence). Here the CDR3 reads CSARPLDRVYNEQFF. CDR3 nucleotide sequence: TGCAGTGCTAGACCACTAGACAGGGTCTACAATGAGCAGTTCTTC.

Details on this clonotype: A read error may account for a junction end that differs from germline. This chain connects TRBV4-2 to TRBJ2-1, with 10 bases lining up with TRBD2. Germline assignment: CDR1 LGHNA and CDR2 YNFKEQ. CDR3 length: 16 amino acids. The CDR3, as DNA: TGTGTCAGCAGCCTTTTAGCGGGAGGAACCTACAATGAGCAGTTCTTC. Its protein is CVSSLLAGGTYNEQFF.

The genes are TRBV20-1 and TRBJ2-1; D is undetermined. The germline V gene encodes CDR1 DFQATT and CDR2 SNEGSKA (reference sequence). The CDR3 has 15 amino acids. Deletions cut 2 bases from V and 0 bases from J, with 11 bases between. The CDR3 is CSARHQASSYNEQFF. The DNA for the CDR3 is TGCAGTGCTAGACACCAGGCCAGCTCCTACAATGAGCAGTTCTTC.

This clonotype occurred a few times. The V call is TRBV9, the J call TRBJ2-5, with 14 positions matching TRBD2. This CDR3 is 17 amino acids long. V shed 2 bases, J shed 4 bases, and the junction held 7 bases outside the gene matches. Germline lookup yields CDR1 SGDLS and CDR2 YYNGEE. In nucleotides, the CDR3 is TGTGCCAGCAGCGTGGGGACTAGCGGGAGCGGCGTAGAGACCCAGTACTTC. Its protein is CASSVGTSGSGVETQYF.

This clonotype was picked up a small number of times. The chain joins TRBV28 to TRBJ1-5; D is ambiguous. In germline, CDR1 is MDHEN, CDR2 SYDVKM. The CDR3 has 14 amino acids. Trimming removed 3 bases from V and 5 bases from J, with 11 bases in between. CDR3 amino acids: CASSLVQDYQPQHF. For the CDR3, the DNA is TGTGCCAGCAGTTTGGTGCAGGACTATCAGCCCCAGCATTTT.

As regards this clonotype: The junction and the germline gene differ at one end; a read error may be behind it. The V and J genes are TRBV7-9 and TRBJ2-7; the match to TRBD1 covers 7 bases. The length of the CDR3 is 15 residues. Germline CDR1 and CDR2: SEHNR and FQNEAQ (reference sequence). The CDR3 bases are TGTGCCGGCAGCTTAGGGGGACAGAGCTCCTACGAGCAGTACTTC. Translating it yields CAGSLGGQSSYEQYF. The full variable domain, in which reference TRBV7-9 and TRBJ2-7 provide the parts outside the CDR3, is DTGVSQNPRHKITKRGQNVTFRCDPISEHNRLYWYRQTLGQGPEFLTYFQNEAQLEKSRLLSDRFSAERPKGSFSTLEIQRTEQGDSAMYLCAGSLGGQSSYEQYFGPGTRLTVT.

This clonotype was recorded a few times. This rearrangement joins TRBV5-1 to TRBJ2-7; 7 bases line up with TRBD1. Germline CDR1 SGHRS, CDR2 YFSETQ. The CDR3 is 17 amino acids. After removal of 0 bases from V and 1 base from J, the junction contained 10 bases not matched to a gene. CDR3 protein: CASSLESSGRGSYEQYF. The CDR3 DNA follows: TGCGCCAGCAGCTTGGAATCGTCCGGCAGGGGGTCCTACGAGCAGTACTTC.

Comments on this clonotype: Just one base apart from a much larger clone, this may be a read error. The rearrangement joins TRBV28 to TRBJ2-7; 11 nucleotides align to TRBD1. The CDR3 loop spans 13 amino acids. V shed 7 bases and J 5 bases; nucleotides not matched to a gene: 4. Germline loops: CDR1 MDHEN, CDR2 SYDVKM. The CDR3 protein is CASIPGQGDEQYF. CDR3 sequence (DNA): TGTGCCAGCATCCCGGGACAGGGGGACGAGCAGTACTTC.

This rearrangement joins TRBV12-3 or TRBV12-4 to TRBJ2-3; 10 bases match TRBD1. This CDR3 contains 14 residues. The CDR3 region is CASQDRGGTDTQYF. As DNA, the CDR3 is TGTGCTTCACAGGACAGGGGGGGCACAGATACGCAGTATTTT.

The gene calls are TRBV20-1 and TRBJ2-4, with D tentatively TRBD1 (5 bases). The DNA end lines up better with TRBJ2-7; the J call may be wrong. Per the germline V gene, CDR1 is DFQATT and CDR2 is SNEGSKA (reference sequence). This CDR3 is built from 12 residues. Written as DNA, the CDR3 is TGCAGGGTTAAGACAGCATCCTACGAGCAGTACTTC. Translating it yields CRVKTASYEQYF.

This chain links TRBV20-1 with TRBJ1-1; D might be TRBD1 (6 bases). V was shortened by 0 bases and J by 3 bases, with 14 bases between the two germline ends. This CDR3 region has 15 residues. Looked up from germline, CDR1 is DFQATT and CDR2 is SNEGSKA (reference sequence). This CDR3 reads CSAREGKGGYTEAFF. The CDR3 coding sequence is TGCAGTGCTAGAGAGGGAAAGGGGGGTTACACTGAAGCTTTCTTT.

This clonotype was counted a few times. J is TRBJ2-7 and V is TRBV7-2, with 10 positions matching TRBD2. Germline V lookup: CDR1 SGHTA, CDR2 FQGNSA. This CDR3 spans 16 amino acids. Unmatched junction bases numbered 3, after V lost 0 bases and J lost 1 base. CDR3 coding DNA: TGTGCCAGCAGCTTAGCGACTAGCGGGCCTTCCTACGAGCAGTACTTC. Protein product: CASSLATSGPSYEQYF.

The V call is TRBV29-1, the J call TRBJ2-7; D gene uncertain. Trimming cost V 6 bases and J 2 bases, with 14 bases left between them. The CDR3 has 13 amino acids. Germline V lookup: CDR1 SQVTM, CDR2 ANQGSEA. CDR3 sequence (DNA): TGCAGCGTCCGCGGTAGATATCCCTACGAGCAGTACTTC. This gives the protein CSVRGRYPYEQYF.

V is TRBV20-1 and J is TRBJ2-4; the D gene is possibly TRBD2 (6 bases). TRBJ2-7 explains the end of the DNA better; the J call may be wrong. In germline, CDR1 is DFQATT, CDR2 SNEGSKA (reference sequence). The CDR3 loop spans 16 amino acids. For the CDR3, the DNA is TGCAGTGCTAGAGATATTGGAGAGGGAGGCTTCTACGAGCAGTACTTC. Protein product: CSARDIGEGGFYEQYF.

This clonotype came up a few times. The chain links TRBV7-9 to TRBJ1-4, with TRBD1 matching 10 bases. The CDR3 has 14 amino acids. Germline CDR1 SEHNR, CDR2 FQNEAQ (reference sequence). J gave up 7 bases and V 5 bases, and 4 bases lay outside the gene matches. The CDR3 DNA reads as TGTGCCAGCAGCCCGGACAGGGGGACTGAAAAACTGTTTTTT. Translating gives CASSPDRGTEKLFF.

J is TRBJ1-2 and V is TRBV20-1; TRBD1 matches 9 bases. This CDR3 spans 13 amino acids. The germline V gene has CDR1 DFQATT and CDR2 SNEGSKA (reference sequence). The V segment lost 5 bases and the J segment 3 bases; nucleotides outside the gene matches: 4. CDR3 DNA: TGCAGTGCTCAAACAGGGGGCGACTATGGCTACACCTTC. Translating gives CSAQTGGDYGYTF.

Regarding this clonotype: Relative to the germline gene, one junction end is altered; a read error may explain this. The chain combines TRBV25-1 with TRBJ2-2, with D perhaps matching TRBD1 (7 bases). Germline values: CDR1 MGHDK, CDR2 SYGVNS. CDR3 size: 16 residues. CDR3 sequence (DNA): TGTGCCAGCAGCCTTAGGGGGCCAGGTGTGGCCGGGGGGCTGTTTTTT. Its translation is CASSLRGPGVAGGLFF.